This T cell receptor (beta chain) was found in a study of memory CD8 T cells in hepatitis C reinfection. Whole-study context: HCV reinfection meant a positive HCV RNA test after two negative tests at least 60 days apart.

From germline, CDR1 is MNHEY and CDR2 SMNVEV (reference sequence). Trimming took 2 bases from V and 6 from J, leaving 7 bases between them. This CDR3 region has 12 residues. Time point denoted: late/post reinfection, 12 to 24 weeks after detection. No in vitro expansion preceded TCR sequencing of the sorted cells. At all three reinfection time points, viable CD3+ CD8+ CD45RO- cells from a couple of donors served as controls. Study-level findings and limits: Only four to six donors prevented definitive conclusions about public clonotypes.

Only a few counts were recorded for this clone. What it recognizes is unknown. TCRdb's table, derived via immunoSEQ multiplex PCR, lists solely in-frame clones and lacks some. The sample includes approximately 46,000 clones, about 88% of them seen just once. The sample consisted of naive CD8+ T cells sorted from blood. This rearrangement joins TRBV27 to TRBJ1-1; a possible D gene is TRBD1 (5 bases). The sequence came from a man aged 18-30 years with hepatitis C virus infection. CDR3 sequence: CASSLQGSEAFF. CDR3 nucleotide sequence: TGTGCCAGCAGTTTACAGGGATCTGAAGCTTTCTTT.